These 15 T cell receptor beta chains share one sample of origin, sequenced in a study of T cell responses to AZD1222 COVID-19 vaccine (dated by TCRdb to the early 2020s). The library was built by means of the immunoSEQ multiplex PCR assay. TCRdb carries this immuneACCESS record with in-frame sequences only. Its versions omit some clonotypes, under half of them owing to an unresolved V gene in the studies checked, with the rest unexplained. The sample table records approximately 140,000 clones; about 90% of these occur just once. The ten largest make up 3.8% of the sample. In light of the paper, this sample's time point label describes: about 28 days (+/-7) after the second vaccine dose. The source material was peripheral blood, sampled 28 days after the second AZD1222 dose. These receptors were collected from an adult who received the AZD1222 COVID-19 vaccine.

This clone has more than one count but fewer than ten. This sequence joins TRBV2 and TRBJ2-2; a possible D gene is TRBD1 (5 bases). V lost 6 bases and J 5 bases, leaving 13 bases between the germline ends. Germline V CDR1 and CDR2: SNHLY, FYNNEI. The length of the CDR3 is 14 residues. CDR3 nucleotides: TGTGCCAGCAGGCCTGACCCAGGGACCGGGGAGCTGTTTTTT. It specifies CASRPDPGTGELFF. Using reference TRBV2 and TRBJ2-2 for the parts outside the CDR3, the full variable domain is EPEVTQTPSHQVTQMGQEVILRCVPISNHLYFYWYRQILGQKVEFLVSFYNNEISEKSEIFDDQFSVERPDGSNFTLKIRSTKLEDSAMYFCASRPDPGTGELFFGEGSRLTVL.

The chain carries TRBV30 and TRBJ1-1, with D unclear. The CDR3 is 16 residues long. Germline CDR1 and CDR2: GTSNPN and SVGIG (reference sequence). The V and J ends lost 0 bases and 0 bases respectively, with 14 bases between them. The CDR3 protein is CAWSVTRQIMNTEAFF. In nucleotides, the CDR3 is TGTGCCTGGAGTGTTACTCGGCAGATCATGAACACTGAAGCTTTCTTT. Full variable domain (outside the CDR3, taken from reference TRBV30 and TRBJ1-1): SQTIHQWPATLVQPVGSPLSLECTVEGTSNPNLYWYRQAAGRGLQLLFYSVGIGQISSEVPQNLSASRPQDRQFILSSKKLLLSDSGFYLCAWSVTRQIMNTEAFFGQGTRLTVV.

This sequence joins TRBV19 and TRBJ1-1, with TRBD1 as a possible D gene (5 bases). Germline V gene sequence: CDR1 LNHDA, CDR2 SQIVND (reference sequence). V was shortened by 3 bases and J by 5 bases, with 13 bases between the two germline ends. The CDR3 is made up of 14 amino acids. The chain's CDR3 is CASSILGVGTEAFF. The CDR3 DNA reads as TGTGCCAGTAGTATTTTGGGGGTAGGTACTGAAGCTTTCTTT.

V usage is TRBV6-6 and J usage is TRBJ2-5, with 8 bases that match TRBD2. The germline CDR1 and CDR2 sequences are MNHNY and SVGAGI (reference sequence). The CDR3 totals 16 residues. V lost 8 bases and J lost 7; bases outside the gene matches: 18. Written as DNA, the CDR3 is TGTGCCAGCGTCGGGGTGGCGGGAGGTGGTCCAAGGACCCAGTACTTC. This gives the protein CASVGVAGGGPRTQYF.

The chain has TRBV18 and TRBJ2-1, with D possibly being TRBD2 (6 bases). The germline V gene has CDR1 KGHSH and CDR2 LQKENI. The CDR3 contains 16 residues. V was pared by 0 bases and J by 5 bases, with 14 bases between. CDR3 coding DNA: TGTGCCAGCTCACCACCCGGGACTCGACGCGACAATGAGCAGTTCTTC. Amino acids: CASSPPGTRRDNEQFF.

The DNA of the CDR3 is TGTGCCAGCAGTTTCGTGTCAGACTATGGCTACACCTTC. This translates into CASSFVSDYGYTF. The chain employs TRBV6-6 and TRBJ1-2; D gene ambiguous. Germline V lookup: CDR1 MNHNY, CDR2 SVGAGI (reference sequence). CDR3 length: 13 residues. V was trimmed by 4 bases and J by 3 bases, leaving 9 bases between them.

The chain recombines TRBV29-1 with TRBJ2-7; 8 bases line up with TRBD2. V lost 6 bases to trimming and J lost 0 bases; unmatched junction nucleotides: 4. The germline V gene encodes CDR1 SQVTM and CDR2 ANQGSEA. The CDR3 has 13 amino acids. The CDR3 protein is CSVHGGASYEQYF. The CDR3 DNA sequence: TGCAGCGTGCACGGGGGGGCCTCCTACGAGCAGTACTTC.

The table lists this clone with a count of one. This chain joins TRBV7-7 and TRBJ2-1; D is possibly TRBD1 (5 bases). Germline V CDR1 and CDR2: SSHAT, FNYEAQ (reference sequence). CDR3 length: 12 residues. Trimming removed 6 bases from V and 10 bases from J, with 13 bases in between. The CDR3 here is CASSIEAGEQFF. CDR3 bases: TGTGCCAGCAGTATAGAGGCAGGGGAGCAGTTCTTC.

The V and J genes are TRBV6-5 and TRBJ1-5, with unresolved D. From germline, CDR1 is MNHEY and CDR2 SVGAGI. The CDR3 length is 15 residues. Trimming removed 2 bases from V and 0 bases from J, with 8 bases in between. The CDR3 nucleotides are TGTGCCAGCAGTTACGCAGCGTATAGCAATCAGCCCCAGCATTTT. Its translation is CASSYAAYSNQPQHF.

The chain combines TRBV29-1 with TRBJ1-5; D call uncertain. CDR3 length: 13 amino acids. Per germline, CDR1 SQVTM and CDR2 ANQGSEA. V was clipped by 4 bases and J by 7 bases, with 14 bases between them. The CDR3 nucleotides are TGCAGCGTTGTGTCGGGGTCCGGGCAGCCCCAGCATTTT. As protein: CSVVSGSGQPQHF.

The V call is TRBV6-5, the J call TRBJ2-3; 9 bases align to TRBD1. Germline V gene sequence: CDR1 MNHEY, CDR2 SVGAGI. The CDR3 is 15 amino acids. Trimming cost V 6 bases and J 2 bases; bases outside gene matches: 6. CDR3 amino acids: CASSWGDRDTDTQYF. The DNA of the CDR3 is TGTGCCAGCAGCTGGGGGGACAGGGACACAGATACGCAGTATTTT.

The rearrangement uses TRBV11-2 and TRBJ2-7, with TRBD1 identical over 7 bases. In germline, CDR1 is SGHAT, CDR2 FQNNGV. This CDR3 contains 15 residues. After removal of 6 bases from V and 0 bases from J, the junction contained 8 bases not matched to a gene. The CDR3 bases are TGTGCCAGCAGTCATGGGACAGTTAGCTCCTACGAGCAGTACTTC. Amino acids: CASSHGTVSSYEQYF. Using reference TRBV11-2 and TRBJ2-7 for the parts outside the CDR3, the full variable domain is EAGVAQSPRYKIIEKRQSVAFWCNPISGHATLYWYQQILGQGPKLLIQFQNNGVVDDSQLPKDRFSAERLKGVDSTLKIQPAKLEDSAVYLCASSHGTVSSYEQYFGPGTRLTVT.

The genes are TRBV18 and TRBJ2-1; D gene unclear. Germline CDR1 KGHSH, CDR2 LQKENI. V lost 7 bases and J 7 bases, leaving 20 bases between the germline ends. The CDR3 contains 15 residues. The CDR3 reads CASYSRAHRKNEQFF. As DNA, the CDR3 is TGTGCCAGCTACAGCAGAGCCCACCGCAAAAATGAGCAGTTCTTC.

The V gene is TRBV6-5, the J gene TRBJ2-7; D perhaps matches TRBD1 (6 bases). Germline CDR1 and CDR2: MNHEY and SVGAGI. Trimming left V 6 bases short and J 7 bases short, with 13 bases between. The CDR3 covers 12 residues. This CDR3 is CASSRSRGEQYF. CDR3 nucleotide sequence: TGTGCCAGCAGCCGCAGTAGGGGGGAGCAGTACTTC.

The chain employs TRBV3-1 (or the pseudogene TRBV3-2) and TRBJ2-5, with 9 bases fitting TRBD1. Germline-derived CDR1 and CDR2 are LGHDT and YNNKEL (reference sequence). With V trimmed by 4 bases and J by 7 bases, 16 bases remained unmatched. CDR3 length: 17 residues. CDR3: CASSLPGQGSGYGTQYF. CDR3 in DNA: TGTGCCAGCAGCCTGCCGGGACAGGGAAGCGGGTATGGGACCCAGTACTTC.